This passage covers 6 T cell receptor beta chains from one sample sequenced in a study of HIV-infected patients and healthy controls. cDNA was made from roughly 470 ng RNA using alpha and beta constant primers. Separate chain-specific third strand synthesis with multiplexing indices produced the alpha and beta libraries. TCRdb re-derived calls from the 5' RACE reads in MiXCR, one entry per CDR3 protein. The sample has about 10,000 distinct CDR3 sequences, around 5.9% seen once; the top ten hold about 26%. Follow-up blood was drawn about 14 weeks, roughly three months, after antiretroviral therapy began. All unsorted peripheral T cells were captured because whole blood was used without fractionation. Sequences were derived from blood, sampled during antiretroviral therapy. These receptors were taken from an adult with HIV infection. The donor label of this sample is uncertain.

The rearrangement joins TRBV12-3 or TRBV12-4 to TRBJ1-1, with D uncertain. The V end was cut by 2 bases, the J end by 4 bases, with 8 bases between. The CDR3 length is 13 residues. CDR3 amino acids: CASSLNSPTEAFF. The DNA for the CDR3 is TGTGCCAGCAGTTTAAATAGCCCCACTGAAGCTTTCTTT.

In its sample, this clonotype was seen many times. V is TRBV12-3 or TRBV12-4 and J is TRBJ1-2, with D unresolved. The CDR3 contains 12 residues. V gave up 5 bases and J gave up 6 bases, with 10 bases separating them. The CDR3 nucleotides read TGTGCCAGCAGTCACGGTGTTGATGGCTACACCTTC. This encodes CASSHGVDGYTF.

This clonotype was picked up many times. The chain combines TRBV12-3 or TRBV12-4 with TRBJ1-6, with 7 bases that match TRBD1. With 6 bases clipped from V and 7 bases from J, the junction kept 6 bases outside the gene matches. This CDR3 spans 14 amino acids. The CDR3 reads CASSLDRTNSPLHF. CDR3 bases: TGTGCCAGCAGCTTGGACAGGACGAATTCACCCCTCCACTTT.

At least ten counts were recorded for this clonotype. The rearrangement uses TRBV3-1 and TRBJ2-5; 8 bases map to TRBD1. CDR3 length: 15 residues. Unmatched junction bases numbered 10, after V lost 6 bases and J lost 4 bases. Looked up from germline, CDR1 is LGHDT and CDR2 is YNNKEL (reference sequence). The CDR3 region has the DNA TGTGCCAGCAGTCCTAGGACAGGGAAGGTAGAGACCCAGTACTTC. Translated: CASSPRTGKVETQYF.

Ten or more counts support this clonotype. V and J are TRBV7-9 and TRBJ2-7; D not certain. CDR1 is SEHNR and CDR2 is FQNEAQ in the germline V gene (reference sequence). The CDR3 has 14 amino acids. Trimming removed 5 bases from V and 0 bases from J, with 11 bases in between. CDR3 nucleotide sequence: TGTGCCAGCAGCCCCGACACAAGCTCCTACGAGCAGTACTTC. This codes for CASSPDTSSYEQYF.

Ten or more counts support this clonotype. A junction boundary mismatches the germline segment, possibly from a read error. Here the CDR3 DNA reads TGTGCCAGCAGTGTATCCGGGACAGGGGGCTCCGTAGGGGCCAACGTCCTGACTTTC. It encodes CASSVSGTGGSVGANVLTF. The chain links TRBV27 to TRBJ2-6; 12 nucleotides line up with TRBD1. CDR3 length: 19 amino acids. Germline-derived CDR1 and CDR2 are MNHEY and SMNVEV (reference sequence).